The present T cell receptor beta chain was sequenced within a study of shared clonotypes between healthy human individuals. Several immunoSEQ plates held equal portions of the genomic DNA taken from each subset. Assay used: immunoSEQ multiplex PCR; TCRdb lists only in-frame clones, some missing. The sample lists about 800,000 clones, 96% seen once, with about 0.22% in the top ten. CD45RO-negative CD8 cells positively selected for CCR7 made up the naive population, which excluded terminally differentiated effector memory CD45RA+ cells. CDR3 size: 13 residues. V was trimmed by 4 bases and J by 6 bases, leaving 9 bases between them. Germline V gene lookup returns CDR1 SGHAT and CDR2 FQNNGV.

This sequence originates from a man under 40 in good health. Material: naive CD8+ T cells sorted from blood. The chain uses TRBV11-2 and TRBJ2-2; no clear D. CDR3 nucleotide sequence: TGTGCCAGCAGCTCTCCCTTCGCCGGGGAGCTGTTTTTT. Translated, it gives CASSSPFAGELFF. Supplemented by reference TRBV11-2 and TRBJ2-2, the full variable domain reads EAGVAQSPRYKIIEKRQSVAFWCNPISGHATLYWYQQILGQGPKLLIQFQNNGVVDDSQLPKDRFSAERLKGVDSTLKIQPAKLEDSAVYLCASSSPFAGELFFGEGSRLTVL.